What follows are 2 T cell receptor beta chains derived from one specimen sequenced in a study of T cell changes during pregnancy in multiple sclerosis. Clones were read by immunoSEQ multiplex PCR, and TCRdb kept only the in-frame ones, dropping some. The sample gives 30,000 to 45,000 clones, 90% to 95% of which show up once; 0.47% is in the top ten. Sequenced material: CD4+ T cells from peripheral blood mononuclear cells, taken in the second trimester of pregnancy. Every receptor here comes from a female donor in good health, enrolled as a control in a pregnancy study.

The rearrangement links TRBV12-5 to TRBJ2-5; 7 bases agree with TRBD1. The J call may be faulty, since TRBJ2-7 better matches the DNA end. CDR3 length: 13 amino acids. The V gene's germline CDR1 is LGHNT and CDR2 FRNRAP. CDR3 sequence reads: CASGLGTAYEQYF. The CDR3 coding sequence is TGTGCTAGTGGTCTCGGGACAGCCTACGAGCAGTACTTC.

On this clone itself: Relative to the germline gene, one junction end is altered; a read error may explain this. The J gene is TRBJ2-1, the V gene TRBV7-7, with TRBD2 as a possible D gene (7 bases). CDR1 is SSHAT, CDR2 FNYEAQ, per germline (reference sequence). CDR3 length equals 15 residues. As DNA, the CDR3 is TGTGCTAGCAGCCCCTCGTGGGGGGGGGCCGATGAGCAGTTCTTC. It yields the protein CASSPSWGGADEQFF.